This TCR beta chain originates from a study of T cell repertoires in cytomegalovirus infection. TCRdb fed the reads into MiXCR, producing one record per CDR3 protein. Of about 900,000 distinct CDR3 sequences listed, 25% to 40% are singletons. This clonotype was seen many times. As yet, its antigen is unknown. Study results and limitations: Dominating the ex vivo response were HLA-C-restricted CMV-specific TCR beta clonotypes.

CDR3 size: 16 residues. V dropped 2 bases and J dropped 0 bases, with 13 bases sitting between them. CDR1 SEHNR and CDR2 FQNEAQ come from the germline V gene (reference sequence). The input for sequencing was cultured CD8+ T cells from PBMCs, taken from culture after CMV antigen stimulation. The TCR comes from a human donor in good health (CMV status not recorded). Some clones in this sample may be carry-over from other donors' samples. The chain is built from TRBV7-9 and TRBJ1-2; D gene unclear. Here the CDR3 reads CASSLRAPGANYGYTF. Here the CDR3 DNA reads TGTGCCAGCAGCTTAAGGGCCCCCGGGGCTAACTATGGCTACACCTTC. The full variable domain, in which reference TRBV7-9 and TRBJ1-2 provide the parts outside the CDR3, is DTGVSQNPRHKITKRGQNVTFRCDPISEHNRLYWYRQTLGQGPEFLTYFQNEAQLEKSRLLSDRFSAERPKGSFSTLEIQRTEQGDSAMYLCASSLRAPGANYGYTFGSGTRLTVV.